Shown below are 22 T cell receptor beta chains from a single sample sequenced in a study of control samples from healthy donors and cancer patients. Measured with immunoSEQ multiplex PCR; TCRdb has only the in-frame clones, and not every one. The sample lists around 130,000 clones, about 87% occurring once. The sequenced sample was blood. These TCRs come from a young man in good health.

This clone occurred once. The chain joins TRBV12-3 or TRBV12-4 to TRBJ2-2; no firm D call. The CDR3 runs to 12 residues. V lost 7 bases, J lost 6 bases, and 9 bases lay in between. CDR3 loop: CASKLGPGELFF. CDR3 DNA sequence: TGTGCCAGCAAATTAGGGCCCGGGGAGCTGTTTTTT.

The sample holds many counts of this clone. CDR3 in DNA: TGTGCCAGCAGTGCCGGACAGGGCGGGTACAATGAGCAGTTCTTC. Encoded protein: CASSAGQGGYNEQFF. The chain employs TRBV2 and TRBJ2-1; 8 bases map to TRBD1. Trimming cost V 4 bases and J 4 bases; bases outside gene matches: 6. The CDR3 runs to 15 residues. Germline V gene data show CDR1 as SNHLY and CDR2 as FYNNEI.

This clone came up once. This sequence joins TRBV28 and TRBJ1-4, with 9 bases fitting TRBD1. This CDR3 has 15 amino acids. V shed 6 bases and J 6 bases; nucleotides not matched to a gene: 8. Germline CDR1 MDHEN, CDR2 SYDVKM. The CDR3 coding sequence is TGTGCCAGCAGCTGGGGGGGACAGGGAGATGAAAAACTGTTTTTT. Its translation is CASSWGGQGDEKLFF. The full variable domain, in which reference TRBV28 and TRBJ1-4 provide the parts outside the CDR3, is DVKVTQSSRYLVKRTGEKVFLECVQDMDHENMFWYRQDPGLGLRLIYFSYDVKMKEKGDIPEGYSVSREKKERFSLILESASTNQTSMYLCASSWGGQGDEKLFFGSGTQLSVL.

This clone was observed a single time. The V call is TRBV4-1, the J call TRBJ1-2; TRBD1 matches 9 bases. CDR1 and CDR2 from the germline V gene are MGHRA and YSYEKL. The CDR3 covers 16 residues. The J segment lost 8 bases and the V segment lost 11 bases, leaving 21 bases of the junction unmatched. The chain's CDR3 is CAPRHGRGGQGEGYTF. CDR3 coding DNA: TGCGCCCCCCGCCACGGGAGGGGGGGACAGGGTGAAGGCTACACCTTC.

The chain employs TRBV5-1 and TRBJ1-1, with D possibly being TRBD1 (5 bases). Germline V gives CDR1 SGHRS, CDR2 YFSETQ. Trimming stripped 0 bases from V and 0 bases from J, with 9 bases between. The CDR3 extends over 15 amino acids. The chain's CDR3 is CASSLAGGMNTEAFF. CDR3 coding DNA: TGCGCCAGCAGCTTGGCTGGGGGGATGAACACTGAAGCTTTCTTT.

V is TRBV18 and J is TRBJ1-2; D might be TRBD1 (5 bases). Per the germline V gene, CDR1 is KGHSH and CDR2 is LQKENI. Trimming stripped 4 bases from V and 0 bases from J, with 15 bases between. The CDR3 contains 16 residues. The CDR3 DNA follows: TGTGCCAGCTCACTCCGCGGAGACAGCTCTAACTATGGCTACACCTTC. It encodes CASSLRGDSSNYGYTF.

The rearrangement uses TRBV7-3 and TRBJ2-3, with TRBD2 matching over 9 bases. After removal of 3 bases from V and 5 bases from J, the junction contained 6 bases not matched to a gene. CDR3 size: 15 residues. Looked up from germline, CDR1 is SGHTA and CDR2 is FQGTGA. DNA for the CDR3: TGTGCCAGCAGCTTGGGCGGGGGGGAACGAGATACGCAGTATTTT. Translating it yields CASSLGGGERDTQYF.

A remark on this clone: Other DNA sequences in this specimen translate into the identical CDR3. This CDR3 is CASSFRAGGASNTGELFF. Here the CDR3 DNA reads TGTGCCAGCAGCTTTAGGGCCGGGGGGGCTTCGAACACCGGGGAGCTGTTTTTT. The genes are TRBV7-8 and TRBJ2-2, with 8 bases identical to TRBD2. With V trimmed by 3 bases and J by 0 bases, 9 bases remained unmatched. The germline CDR1 and CDR2 sequences are SGHVS and FQNEAQ. The CDR3 is made up of 18 amino acids.

DNA of the CDR3: TGTGCCACCTCGCGTGGGACAGGAGACAATCAGCCCCAGCATTTT. Its translation: CATSRGTGDNQPQHF. The chain couples TRBV24-1 to TRBJ1-5; 8 bases map to TRBD1. This CDR3 contains 15 residues. J was trimmed by 3 bases and V by 9 bases; bases with no gene match: 9. The V gene's germline CDR1 is KGHDR and CDR2 SFDVKD.

CDR3 protein: CSATTGGIGDTQYF. CDR3 in DNA: TGCAGCGCTACGACAGGGGGCATTGGAGATACGCAGTATTTT. The chain joins TRBV29-1 to TRBJ2-3, with 10 bases identical to TRBD1. With 7 bases clipped from V and 5 bases from J, the junction kept 9 bases outside the gene matches. Germline assignment: CDR1 SQVTM and CDR2 ANQGSEA. The CDR3 is 14 residues long.

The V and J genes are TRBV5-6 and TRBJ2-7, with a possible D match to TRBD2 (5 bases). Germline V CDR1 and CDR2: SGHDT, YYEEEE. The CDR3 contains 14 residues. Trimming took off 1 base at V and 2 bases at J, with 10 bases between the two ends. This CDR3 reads CASSLSGVPYEQYF. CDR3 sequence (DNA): TGTGCCAGCAGCTTGTCCGGGGTTCCCTACGAGCAGTACTTC.

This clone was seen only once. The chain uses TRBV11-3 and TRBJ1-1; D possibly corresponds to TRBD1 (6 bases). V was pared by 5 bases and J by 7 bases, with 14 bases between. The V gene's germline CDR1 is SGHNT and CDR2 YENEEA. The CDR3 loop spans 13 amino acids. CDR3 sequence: CASSLGGRGEAFF. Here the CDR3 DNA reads TGTGCCAGCAGCCTAGGGGGGCGGGGTGAAGCTTTCTTT.

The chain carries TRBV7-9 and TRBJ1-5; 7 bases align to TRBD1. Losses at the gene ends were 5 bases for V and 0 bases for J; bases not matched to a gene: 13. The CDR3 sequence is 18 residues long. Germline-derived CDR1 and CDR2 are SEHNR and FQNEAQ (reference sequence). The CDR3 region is CASSPETGSSLSNQPQHF. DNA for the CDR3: TGTGCCAGCAGCCCCGAGACAGGGAGTTCCCTTAGCAATCAGCCCCAGCATTTT.

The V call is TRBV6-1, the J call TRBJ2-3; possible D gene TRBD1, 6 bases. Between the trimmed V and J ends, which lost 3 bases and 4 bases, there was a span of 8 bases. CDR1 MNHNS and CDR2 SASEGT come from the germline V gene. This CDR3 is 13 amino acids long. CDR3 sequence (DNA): TGTGCCAGCAGTGACAGGGGATCAGATACGCAGTATTTT. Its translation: CASSDRGSDTQYF.

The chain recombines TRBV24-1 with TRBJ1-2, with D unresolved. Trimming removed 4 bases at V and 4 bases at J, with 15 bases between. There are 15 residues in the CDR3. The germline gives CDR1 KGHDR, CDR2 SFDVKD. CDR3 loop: CATSDFTGQTYGYTF. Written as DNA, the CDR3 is TGTGCCACCAGTGACTTTACTGGGCAGACCTATGGCTACACCTTC.

CDR3 amino acids: CASRRGQYNNQPQHF. The DNA of the CDR3 is TGTGCCAGCCGCCGCGGACAGTATAACAATCAGCCCCAGCATTTT. The chain combines TRBV2 with TRBJ1-5; D is perhaps TRBD1 (6 bases). The CDR3 consists of 15 residues. Trimming took 8 bases from V and 3 from J, leaving 17 bases between them. Looked up from germline, CDR1 is SNHLY and CDR2 is FYNNEI. Looking up the rest from reference TRBV2 and TRBJ1-5 gives the full variable domain: EPEVTQTPSHQVTQMGQEVILRCVPISNHLYFYWYRQILGQKVEFLVSFYNNEISEKSEIFDDQFSVERPDGSNFTLKIRSTKLEDSAMYFCASRRGQYNNQPQHFGDGTRLSIL.

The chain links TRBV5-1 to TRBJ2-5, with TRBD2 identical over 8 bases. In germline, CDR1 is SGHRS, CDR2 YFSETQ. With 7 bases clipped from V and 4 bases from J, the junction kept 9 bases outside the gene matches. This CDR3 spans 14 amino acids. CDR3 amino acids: CASGPGLGRETQYF. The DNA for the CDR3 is TGCGCCAGCGGACCGGGACTAGGAAGAGAGACCCAGTACTTC. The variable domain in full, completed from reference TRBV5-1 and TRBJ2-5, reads KAGVTQTPRYLIKTRGQQVTLSCSPISGHRSVSWYQQTPGQGLQFLFEYFSETQRNKGNFPGRFSGRQFSNSRSEMNVSTLELGDSALYLCASGPGLGRETQYFGPGTRLLVL.

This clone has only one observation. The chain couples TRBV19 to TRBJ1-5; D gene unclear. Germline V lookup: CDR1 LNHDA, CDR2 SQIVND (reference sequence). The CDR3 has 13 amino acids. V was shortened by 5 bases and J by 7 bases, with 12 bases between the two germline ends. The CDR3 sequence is CASSFGDRQPQHF. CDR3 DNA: TGTGCCAGTAGTTTTGGGGATCGGCAGCCCCAGCATTTT.

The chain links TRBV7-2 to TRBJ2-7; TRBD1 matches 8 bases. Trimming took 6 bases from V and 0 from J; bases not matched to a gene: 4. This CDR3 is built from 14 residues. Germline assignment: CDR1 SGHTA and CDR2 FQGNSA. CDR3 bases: TGTGCCAGCAGTCGGGACAGGATCTCCTACGAGCAGTACTTC. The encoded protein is CASSRDRISYEQYF.

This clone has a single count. The CDR3 is CASSYTGDTDTQYF. CDR3 DNA sequence: TGTGCCAGCTCGTATACGGGGGACACAGATACGCAGTATTTT. The V gene is TRBV18, the J gene TRBJ2-3; a possible D gene is TRBD2 (6 bases). The CDR3 runs 14 residues. From germline, CDR1 is KGHSH and CDR2 LQKENI. V was pared by 6 bases and J by 2 bases, with 12 bases between.

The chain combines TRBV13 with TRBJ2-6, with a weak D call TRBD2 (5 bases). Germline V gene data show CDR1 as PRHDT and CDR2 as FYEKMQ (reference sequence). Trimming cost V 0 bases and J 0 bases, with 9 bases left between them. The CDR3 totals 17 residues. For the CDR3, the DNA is TGTGCCAGCAGCTTAGGCCAGGCGGGCTCTGGGGCCAACGTCCTGACTTTC. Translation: CASSLGQAGSGANVLTF.

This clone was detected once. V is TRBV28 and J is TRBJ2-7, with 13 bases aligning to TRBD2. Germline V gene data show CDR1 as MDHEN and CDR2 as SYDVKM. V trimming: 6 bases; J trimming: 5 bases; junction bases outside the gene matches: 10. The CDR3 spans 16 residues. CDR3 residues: CASSFRRTSGGHEQYV. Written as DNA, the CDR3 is TGTGCCAGCAGCTTTCGTCGGACTAGCGGGGGCCACGAGCAGTACGTC.